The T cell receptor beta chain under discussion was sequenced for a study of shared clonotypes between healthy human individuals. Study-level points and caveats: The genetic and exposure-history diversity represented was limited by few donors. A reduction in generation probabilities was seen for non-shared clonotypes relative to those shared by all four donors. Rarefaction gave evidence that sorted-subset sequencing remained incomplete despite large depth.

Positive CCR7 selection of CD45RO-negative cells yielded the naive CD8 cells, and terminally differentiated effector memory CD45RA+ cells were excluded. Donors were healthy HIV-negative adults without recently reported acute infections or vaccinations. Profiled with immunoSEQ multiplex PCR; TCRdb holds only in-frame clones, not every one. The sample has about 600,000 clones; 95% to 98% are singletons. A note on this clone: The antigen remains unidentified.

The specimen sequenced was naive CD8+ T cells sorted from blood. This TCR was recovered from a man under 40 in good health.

The DNA for the CDR3 is TGCGCCAGCAGCCAACAATTTCCCAACAGGAACTACGAGCAGTACTTC. Protein: CASSQQFPNRNYEQYF. This chain connects TRBV4-1 to TRBJ2-7; a weak D match, TRBD1 (5 bases). With 2 bases removed from V and 3 bases from J, the gap between germline ends came to 17 bases. Germline-derived CDR1 and CDR2 are MGHRA and YSYEKL. The CDR3 covers 16 residues.